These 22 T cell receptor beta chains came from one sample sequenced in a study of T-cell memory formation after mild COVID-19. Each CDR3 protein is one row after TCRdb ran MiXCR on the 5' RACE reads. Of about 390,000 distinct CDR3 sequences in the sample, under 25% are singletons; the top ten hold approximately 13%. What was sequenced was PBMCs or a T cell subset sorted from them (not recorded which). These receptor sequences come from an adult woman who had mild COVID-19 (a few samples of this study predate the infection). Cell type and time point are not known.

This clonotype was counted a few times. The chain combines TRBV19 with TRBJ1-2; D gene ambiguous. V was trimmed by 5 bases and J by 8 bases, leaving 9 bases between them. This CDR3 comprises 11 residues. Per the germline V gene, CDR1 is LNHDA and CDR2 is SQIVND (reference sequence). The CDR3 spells CASSHQVGYTF. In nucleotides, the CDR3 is TGTGCCAGTAGTCATCAGGTCGGCTACACCTTC.

CDR3 coding DNA: TGTGCCAGCAGTTACGGCGGGACAGGGACCACCCTCCACTTT. Residues: CASSYGGTGTTLHF. This rearrangement joins TRBV6-5 to TRBJ1-6; the match to TRBD1 covers 9 bases. V shed 2 bases and J 14 bases; nucleotides not matched to a gene: 7. Per germline, CDR1 MNHEY and CDR2 SVGAGI. The CDR3 contains 14 residues.

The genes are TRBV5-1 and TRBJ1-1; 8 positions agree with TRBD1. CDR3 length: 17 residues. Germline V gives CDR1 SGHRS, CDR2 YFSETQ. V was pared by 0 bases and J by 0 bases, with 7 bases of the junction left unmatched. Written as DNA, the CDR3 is TGCGCCAGCAGCTTGGATTGGACAGGGCAAATGAACACTGAAGCTTTCTTT. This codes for CASSLDWTGQMNTEAFF.

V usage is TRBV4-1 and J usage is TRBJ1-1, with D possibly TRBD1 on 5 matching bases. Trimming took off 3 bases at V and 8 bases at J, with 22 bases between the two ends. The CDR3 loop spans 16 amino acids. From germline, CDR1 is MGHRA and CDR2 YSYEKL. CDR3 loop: CASSHPRRGIGGEAFF. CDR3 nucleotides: TGCGCCAGCAGCCATCCGCGGAGGGGTATCGGAGGGGAAGCTTTCTTT.

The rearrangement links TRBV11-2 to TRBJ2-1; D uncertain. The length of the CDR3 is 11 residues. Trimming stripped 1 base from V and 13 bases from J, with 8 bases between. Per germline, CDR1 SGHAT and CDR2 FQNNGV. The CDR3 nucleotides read TGTGCCAGCAGCTTAGGGGTGGCACAGTTCTTC. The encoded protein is CASSLGVAQFF.

CDR3: CASSPPTGFDEQYF. Here the CDR3 DNA reads TGCGCCAGCAGCCCTCCGACAGGGTTCGACGAGCAGTACTTC. The chain carries TRBV4-1 and TRBJ2-7; 7 bases align to TRBD1. The trim removed 4 bases at V and 5 bases at J, leaving 8 bases unmatched. CDR3 size: 14 residues. Germline CDR1 and CDR2: MGHRA and YSYEKL.

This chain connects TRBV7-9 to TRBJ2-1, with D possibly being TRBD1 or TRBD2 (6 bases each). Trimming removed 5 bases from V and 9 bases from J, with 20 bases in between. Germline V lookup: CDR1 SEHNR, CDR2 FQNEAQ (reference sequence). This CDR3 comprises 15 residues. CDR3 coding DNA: TGTGCCAGCAGCGCTCGCGGGACAACTGGACGTGAGCAGTTCTTC. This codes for CASSARGTTGREQFF. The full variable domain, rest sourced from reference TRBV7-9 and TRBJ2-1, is DTGVSQNPRHKITKRGQNVTFRCDPISEHNRLYWYRQTLGQGPEFLTYFQNEAQLEKSRLLSDRFSAERPKGSFSTLEIQRTEQGDSAMYLCASSARGTTGREQFFGPGTRLTVL.

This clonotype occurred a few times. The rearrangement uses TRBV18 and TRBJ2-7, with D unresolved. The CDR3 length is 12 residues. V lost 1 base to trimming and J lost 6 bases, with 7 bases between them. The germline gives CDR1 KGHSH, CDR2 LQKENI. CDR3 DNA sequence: TGTGCCAGCTCACCACGTCTCGGCGAGCAGTACTTC. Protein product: CASSPRLGEQYF.

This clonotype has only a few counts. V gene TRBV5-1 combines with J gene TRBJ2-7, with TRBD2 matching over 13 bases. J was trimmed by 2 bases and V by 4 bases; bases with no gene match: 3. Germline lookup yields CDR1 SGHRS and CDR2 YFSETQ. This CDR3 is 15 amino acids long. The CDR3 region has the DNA TGCGCCAGCAGCCACGGACTAGCGGGGGCCTACGAGCAGTACTTC. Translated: CASSHGLAGAYEQYF.

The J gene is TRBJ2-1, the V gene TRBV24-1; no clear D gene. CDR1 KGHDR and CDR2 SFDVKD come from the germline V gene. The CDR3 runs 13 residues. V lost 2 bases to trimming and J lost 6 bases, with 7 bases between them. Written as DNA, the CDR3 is TGTGCCACCAGTGATTCGGACGGCAATGAGCAGTTCTTC. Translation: CATSDSDGNEQFF.

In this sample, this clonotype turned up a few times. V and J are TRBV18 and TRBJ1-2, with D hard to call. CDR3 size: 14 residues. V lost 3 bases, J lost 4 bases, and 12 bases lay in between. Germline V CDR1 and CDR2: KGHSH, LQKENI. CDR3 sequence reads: CASSPGRPAYGYTF. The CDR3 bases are TGTGCCAGCTCACCGGGGAGGCCCGCCTATGGCTACACCTTC.

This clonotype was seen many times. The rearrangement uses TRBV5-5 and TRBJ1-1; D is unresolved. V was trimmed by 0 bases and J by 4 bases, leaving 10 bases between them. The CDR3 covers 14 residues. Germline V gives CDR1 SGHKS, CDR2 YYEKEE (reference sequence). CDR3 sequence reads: CASSLVGRSTEAFF. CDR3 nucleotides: TGTGCCAGCAGCTTGGTGGGGAGGAGCACTGAAGCTTTCTTT. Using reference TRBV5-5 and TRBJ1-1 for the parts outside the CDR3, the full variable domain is DAGVTQSPTHLIKTRGQQVTLRCSPISGHKSVSWYQQVLGQGPQFIFQYYEKEERGRGNFPDRFSARQFPNYSSELNVNALLLGDSALYLCASSLVGRSTEAFFGQGTRLTVV.

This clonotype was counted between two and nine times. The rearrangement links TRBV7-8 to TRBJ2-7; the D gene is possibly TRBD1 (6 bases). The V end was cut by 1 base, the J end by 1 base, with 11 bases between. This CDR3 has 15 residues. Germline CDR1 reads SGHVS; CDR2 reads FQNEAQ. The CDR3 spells CASSLDGQPSYEQYF. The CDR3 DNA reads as TGTGCCAGCAGCTTAGATGGACAGCCTTCCTACGAGCAGTACTTC.

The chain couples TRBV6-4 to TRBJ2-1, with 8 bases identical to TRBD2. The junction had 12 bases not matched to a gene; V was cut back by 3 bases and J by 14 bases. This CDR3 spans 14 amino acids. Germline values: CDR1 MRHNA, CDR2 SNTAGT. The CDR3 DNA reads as TGTGCCAGCAGTGAAATCGGTGGCGGGGGGCAAAAGTTCTTC. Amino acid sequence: CASSEIGGGGQKFF.

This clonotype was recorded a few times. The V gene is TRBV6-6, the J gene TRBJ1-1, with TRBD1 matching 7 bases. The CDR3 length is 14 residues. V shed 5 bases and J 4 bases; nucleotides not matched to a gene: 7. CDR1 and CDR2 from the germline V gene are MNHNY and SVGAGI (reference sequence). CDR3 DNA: TGTGCCAGCAGTCTCTCGACAGGGCGCACTGAAGCTTTCTTT. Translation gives CASSLSTGRTEAFF.

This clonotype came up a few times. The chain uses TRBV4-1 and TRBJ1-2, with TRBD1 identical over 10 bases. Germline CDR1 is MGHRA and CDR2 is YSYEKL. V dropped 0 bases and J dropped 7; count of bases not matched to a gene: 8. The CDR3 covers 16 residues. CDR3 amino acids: CASSQDGGTGAPGYTF. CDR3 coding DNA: TGCGCCAGCAGCCAAGATGGAGGGACAGGGGCTCCTGGCTACACCTTC.

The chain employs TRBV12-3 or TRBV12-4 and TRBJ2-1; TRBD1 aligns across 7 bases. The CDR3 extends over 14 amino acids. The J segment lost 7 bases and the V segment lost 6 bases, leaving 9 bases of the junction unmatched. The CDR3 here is CASRMSTGLNEQFF. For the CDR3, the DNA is TGTGCCAGCAGAATGTCGACAGGGTTGAATGAGCAGTTCTTC.

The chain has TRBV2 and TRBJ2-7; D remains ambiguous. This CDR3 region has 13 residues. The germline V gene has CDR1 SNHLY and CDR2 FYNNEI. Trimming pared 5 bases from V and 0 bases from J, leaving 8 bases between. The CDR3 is CASSPPTSYEQYF. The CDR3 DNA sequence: TGTGCCAGCAGTCCCCCGACCTCCTACGAGCAGTACTTC.

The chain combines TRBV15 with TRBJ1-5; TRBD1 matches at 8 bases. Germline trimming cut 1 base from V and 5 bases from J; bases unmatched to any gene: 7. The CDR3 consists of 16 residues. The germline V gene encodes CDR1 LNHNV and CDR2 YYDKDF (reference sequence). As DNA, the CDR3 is TGTGCCACCAGCAGAGGACAAGGACAGGGAGATCAGCCCCAGCATTTT. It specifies CATSRGQGQGDQPQHF.

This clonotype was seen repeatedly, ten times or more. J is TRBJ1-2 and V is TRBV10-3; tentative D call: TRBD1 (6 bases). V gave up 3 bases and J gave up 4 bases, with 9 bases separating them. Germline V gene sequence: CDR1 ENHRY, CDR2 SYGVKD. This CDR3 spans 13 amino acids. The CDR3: CAISEQGVYGYTF. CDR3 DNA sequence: TGTGCCATCAGTGAACAGGGAGTCTATGGCTACACCTTC.

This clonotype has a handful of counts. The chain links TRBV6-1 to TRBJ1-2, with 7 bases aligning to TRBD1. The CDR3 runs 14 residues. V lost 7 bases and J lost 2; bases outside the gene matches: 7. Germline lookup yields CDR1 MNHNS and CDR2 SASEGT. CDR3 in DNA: TGTGCCAGCACAACGTGGACAGGAAACTATGGCTACACCTTC. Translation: CASTTWTGNYGYTF.

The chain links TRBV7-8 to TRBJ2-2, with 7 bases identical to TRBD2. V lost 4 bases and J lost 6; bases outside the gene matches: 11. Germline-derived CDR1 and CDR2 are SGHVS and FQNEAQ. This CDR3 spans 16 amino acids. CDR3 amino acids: CASSSRRGISAGELFF. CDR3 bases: TGTGCCAGCAGCTCAAGGCGGGGGATATCGGCCGGGGAGCTGTTTTTT.